Following are 30 T cell receptor beta chains from one sample sequenced in a study of T-cell reconstitution after alpha-beta-depleted transplantation in children. Molecular barcoding with unique molecular identifiers was used for the TCRbeta library. TCRdb reprocessed the PCR reads via MiXCR and lists one record per CDR3 protein. The sample includes some 200,000 distinct CDR3 sequences, approximately 15% of them seen just once. The sequenced sample was PBMCs from the stem cell graft donor, obtained from the stem cell graft. All receptors come from a human donor who donated a stem cell graft to a child with acute lymphoblastic leukemia.

This clonotype showed up just a few times. The chain employs TRBV5-1 and TRBJ2-3, with D possibly being TRBD1 (6 bases). Germline-derived CDR1 and CDR2 are SGHRS and YFSETQ. Trimming took off 0 bases at V and 5 bases at J, with 13 bases between the two ends. The CDR3 consists of 15 residues. The CDR3 reads CASSLGQAALDTQYF. DNA of the CDR3: TGCGCCAGCAGCTTGGGACAGGCCGCGCTAGATACGCAGTATTTT. The whole variable domain, filled in from reference TRBV5-1 and TRBJ2-3, reads KAGVTQTPRYLIKTRGQQVTLSCSPISGHRSVSWYQQTPGQGLQFLFEYFSETQRNKGNFPGRFSGRQFSNSRSEMNVSTLELGDSALYLCASSLGQAALDTQYFGPGTRLTVL.

In its sample, this clonotype was seen many times. This sequence joins TRBV20-1 and TRBJ2-1; a weak D match, TRBD2 (5 bases). V was shortened by 3 bases and J by 1 base, with 13 bases between the two germline ends. CDR1 DFQATT and CDR2 SNEGSKA come from the germline V gene (reference sequence). The CDR3 consists of 15 residues. The CDR3 bases are TGCAGTGCTAGTCCGTCGAGGAGGTCCTACAATGAGCAGTTCTTC. Residues: CSASPSRRSYNEQFF.

This rearrangement joins TRBV19 to TRBJ2-3; a weak D match, TRBD2 (6 bases). The germline V gene has CDR1 LNHDA and CDR2 SQIVND (reference sequence). V lost 7 bases, J lost 0 bases, and 11 bases lay in between. This CDR3 is built from 14 residues. The CDR3 bases are TGTGCCAGTATGCGGGACTCTAGCACAGATACGCAGTATTTT. As protein: CASMRDSSTDTQYF.

This clonotype appeared many times. The chain uses TRBV20-1 and TRBJ2-2, with 7 positions matching TRBD2. The CDR3 spans 14 residues. V lost 5 bases and J lost 7; bases outside the gene matches: 10. The V gene's germline CDR1 is DFQATT and CDR2 SNEGSKA (reference sequence). DNA of the CDR3: TGCAGTGCTGTACTAGCGCGGGGAGGCGGGGAGCTGTTTTTT. Translation: CSAVLARGGGELFF.

Many counts were recorded for this clonotype. This chain links TRBV18 with TRBJ2-1; possibly TRBD1 for D (6 bases). Germline V gene data show CDR1 as KGHSH and CDR2 as LQKENI. The CDR3 runs 14 residues. V was cut by 3 bases and J by 4 bases, with 10 bases left in between. The CDR3 nucleotides are TGTGCCAGCTCACCGCGGACAGAATACAATGAGCAGTTCTTC. Residues: CASSPRTEYNEQFF.

This clonotype came up many times. This chain links TRBV5-1 with TRBJ2-7; D unclear. V lost 0 bases and J lost 3, with 10 bases in between. The CDR3 covers 14 residues. The germline V gene has CDR1 SGHRS and CDR2 YFSETQ. The CDR3 here is CASSLEARVYEQYF. Written as DNA, the CDR3 is TGCGCCAGCAGCTTGGAGGCCAGAGTCTACGAGCAGTACTTC. Based on the CDR3 plus reference TRBV5-1 and TRBJ2-7, the full variable domain is KAGVTQTPRYLIKTRGQQVTLSCSPISGHRSVSWYQQTPGQGLQFLFEYFSETQRNKGNFPGRFSGRQFSNSRSEMNVSTLELGDSALYLCASSLEARVYEQYFGPGTRLTVT.

This clonotype was seen ten or more times. The chain combines TRBV5-5 with TRBJ2-3; 8 positions match TRBD2. Germline V CDR1 and CDR2: SGHKS, YYEKEE (reference sequence). CDR3 length: 16 residues. Losses at the gene ends were 0 bases for V and 0 bases for J; bases not matched to a gene: 3. The CDR3 sequence: CASSLGPGGSTDTQYF. CDR3 DNA: TGTGCCAGCAGCTTGGGTCCGGGAGGGAGCACAGATACGCAGTATTTT.

This clonotype has at least ten counts. The CDR3 is CASSRSLAGSYNEQFF. The DNA for the CDR3 is TGTGCCAGCAGCCGCAGCCTAGCGGGTTCATACAATGAGCAGTTCTTC. The rearrangement links TRBV3-1 to TRBJ2-1, with 8 bases identical to TRBD2. J gave up 4 bases and V 4 bases, and 9 bases lay outside the gene matches. Per germline, CDR1 LGHDT and CDR2 YNNKEL (reference sequence). The CDR3 is 16 amino acids.

The table lists this clonotype with many counts. The chain carries TRBV20-1 and TRBJ1-3; TRBD1 agrees at 7 bases. Per germline, CDR1 DFQATT and CDR2 SNEGSKA (reference sequence). CDR3 length: 13 residues. J gave up 0 bases and V 5 bases, and 1 base lay outside the gene matches. CDR3 loop: CSAWDSSGNTIYF. DNA for the CDR3: TGCAGTGCTTGGGACAGCTCTGGAAACACCATATATTTT.

The sample holds many counts of this clonotype. The chain couples TRBV5-1 to TRBJ2-1, with D uncertain. Trimming shortened V by 2 bases and J by 4 bases, and 19 bases separated the two germline ends. Germline values: CDR1 SGHRS, CDR2 YFSETQ. CDR3 length: 17 amino acids. The CDR3 DNA is TGCGCCAGCAGCTTTTCGGTTATAGCCTCTTCTTACAATGAGCAGTTCTTC. Protein product: CASSFSVIASSYNEQFF.

This chain joins TRBV18 and TRBJ2-5, with 8 bases aligning to TRBD1. This CDR3 is 18 amino acids long. CDR1 and CDR2 (germline): KGHSH, LQKENI. The junction had 17 bases not matched to a gene; V was cut back by 4 bases and J by 4 bases. The CDR3: CASSQNYDRGYTRETQYF. In DNA form, the CDR3 reads TGTGCCAGCTCACAAAACTACGACAGGGGCTACACGCGAGAGACCCAGTACTTC.

This clonotype was observed a handful of times. This chain uses TRBV5-1 with TRBJ2-7; TRBD1 matches 7 bases. This CDR3 is built from 14 residues. With 4 bases clipped from V and 0 bases from J, the junction kept 4 bases outside the gene matches. Germline values: CDR1 SGHRS, CDR2 YFSETQ. The CDR3 is CASSPGQISYEQYF. In nucleotides, the CDR3 is TGCGCCAGCAGCCCGGGACAGATCTCCTACGAGCAGTACTTC.

This clonotype was seen at least ten times. Relative to the germline gene, one junction end is altered; a read error may explain this. The chain combines TRBV25-1 with TRBJ2-2; 8 bases fit TRBD1. The CDR3 extends over 18 amino acids. Germline-derived CDR1 and CDR2 are MGHDK and SYGVNS. CDR3 sequence reads: CASSVMQGAIGNAGELFF. The CDR3 DNA sequence: TGTGCCAGCAGTGTAATGCAGGGGGCGATCGGGAACGCCGGGGAGCTGTTTTTT.

This clonotype was seen repeatedly, ten times or more. The J gene is TRBJ1-5, the V gene TRBV12-3 or TRBV12-4, with D possibly being TRBD1 (5 bases). Trimming removed 3 bases from V and 1 base from J, with 16 bases in between. This CDR3 is 17 amino acids long. This CDR3 reads CASSLGTGGMSNQPQHF. In DNA, the CDR3 is TGTGCCAGCAGTTTGGGGACCGGCGGGATGAGCAATCAGCCCCAGCATTTT.

This rearrangement joins TRBV15 to TRBJ2-1, with 11 bases identical to TRBD1. In germline, CDR1 is LNHNV, CDR2 YYDKDF (reference sequence). V trimming: 8 bases; J trimming: 6 bases; junction bases outside the gene matches: 3. CDR3 length: 13 residues. The CDR3: CATGTGGLNEQFF. The CDR3 region has the DNA TGTGCCACCGGGACAGGGGGGCTCAATGAGCAGTTCTTC.

V usage is TRBV10-2 and J usage is TRBJ2-2; D remains unclear. V dropped 4 bases and J dropped 7 bases, with 7 bases sitting between them. CDR1 is WSHSY, CDR2 SAAADI, per germline. The CDR3 consists of 12 residues. The CDR3 nucleotides are TGCGCCAGCAGTGGTGCGGTCGGGGAGCTGTTTTTT. It translates to CASSGAVGELFF.

This rearrangement joins TRBV29-1 to TRBJ2-3, with D unclear. The germline V and J ends were trimmed by 7 bases and 2 bases, with 13 bases remaining between them. CDR3 length: 13 residues. Germline V gene data show CDR1 as SQVTM and CDR2 as ANQGSEA. DNA for the CDR3: TGCAGCGCCAACCTGGGGATCACAGATACGCAGTATTTT. Amino acids: CSANLGITDTQYF.

V usage is TRBV23-1 and J usage is TRBJ2-7, with unresolved D. TRBV23-1 is an ORF for which the function is uncertain. The CDR3 extends over 14 amino acids. Trimming removed 6 bases from V and 3 bases from J, with 15 bases in between. The CDR3 DNA is TGCGCCAGCAGACCCCCCCAAGGGCTCTACGAGCAGTACTTC. It specifies CASRPPQGLYEQYF.

The V call is TRBV7-6, the J call TRBJ1-2; D unresolved. Germline loops: CDR1 SGHVS, CDR2 FNYEAQ. This CDR3 has 15 residues. V lost 4 bases and J 6 bases, leaving 18 bases between the germline ends. The CDR3 DNA is TGTGCCAGCAGCTCCCACTGGCGAGGGATCCATGGCTACACCTTC. This translates into CASSSHWRGIHGYTF.

This clonotype showed up many times. This rearrangement joins TRBV5-4 to TRBJ1-1, with D perhaps matching TRBD1 (5 bases). The CDR3 loop spans 15 amino acids. The germline gives CDR1 SGHNT, CDR2 YYREEE (reference sequence). V was cut by 4 bases and J by 1 base, with 14 bases left in between. For the CDR3, the DNA is TGTGCCAGCAGCCCCCCTCGGGGACGGAACACTGAAGCTTTCTTT. It is translated as CASSPPRGRNTEAFF.

There are many counts of this clonotype. This rearrangement joins TRBV12-5 to TRBJ2-1; TRBD2 matches at 10 bases. The V gene's germline CDR1 is LGHNT and CDR2 FRNRAP. V shed 3 bases and J 4 bases; nucleotides not matched to a gene: 9. CDR3 length: 17 amino acids. The CDR3 reads CASGFTLAGGLYNEQFF. Written as DNA, the CDR3 is TGTGCTAGTGGTTTCACCTTAGCGGGAGGCTTGTACAATGAGCAGTTCTTC. Variable domain in full (rest from reference TRBV12-5 and TRBJ2-1): DARVTQTPRHKVTEMGQEVTMRCQPILGHNTVFWYRQTMMQGLELLAYFRNRAPLDDSGMPKDRFSAEMPDATLATLKIQPSEPRDSAVYFCASGFTLAGGLYNEQFFGPGTRLTVL.

Many counts were recorded for this clonotype. The chain joins TRBV29-1 to TRBJ1-2, with D tentatively TRBD1 (6 bases). The CDR3 has 14 residues. Deletions cut 4 bases from V and 4 bases from J, with 16 bases between. CDR1 is SQVTM, CDR2 ANQGSEA, per germline. CDR3 nucleotide sequence: TGCAGCGTTGTATCAGGGGCAGGTATCTATGGCTACACCTTC. Its translation: CSVVSGAGIYGYTF.

This clonotype was observed at least ten times. This chain uses TRBV12-3 or TRBV12-4 with TRBJ1-5; 7 nucleotides align to TRBD1. The CDR3 length is 14 residues. V dropped 5 bases and J dropped 7; count of bases not matched to a gene: 8. The CDR3 DNA follows: TGTGCCAGCAGTACCACAGGGGAAGGGCAGCCCCAGCATTTT. Residues: CASSTTGEGQPQHF.

This clonotype has ten or more counts. This chain links TRBV12-3 or TRBV12-4 with TRBJ2-5; D possibly corresponds to TRBD2 (5 bases). Trimming took off 5 bases at V and 7 bases at J, with 17 bases between the two ends. CDR3 length equals 14 residues. The CDR3 is CASSLLGKGGTQYF. Written as DNA, the CDR3 is TGTGCCAGCAGTCTTTTGGGGAAAGGAGGGACCCAGTACTTC.

This clonotype was observed at least ten times. This sequence joins TRBV6-5 and TRBJ1-1; D is perhaps TRBD1 (5 bases). The CDR3 is made up of 11 amino acids. V lost 8 bases to trimming and J lost 3 bases, with 7 bases between them. Germline lookup yields CDR1 MNHEY and CDR2 SVGAGI. CDR3 protein: CASGADTEAFF. Here the CDR3 DNA reads TGTGCCAGCGGGGCAGACACTGAAGCTTTCTTT.

This clonotype has a handful of counts. The chain combines TRBV5-5 with TRBJ2-5; D is uncertain. The ends were cut back, 4 bases at V and 2 bases at J, with 12 bases in the middle. CDR3 size: 14 residues. Per the germline V gene, CDR1 is SGHKS and CDR2 is YYEKEE (reference sequence). CDR3 nucleotides: TGTGCCAGCAGCCCCGGGCGCCAGCAAGAGACCCAGTACTTC. Translated, it gives CASSPGRQQETQYF.

The sample holds many counts of this clonotype. This chain joins TRBV28 and TRBJ1-1; D uncertain. Per the germline V gene, CDR1 is MDHEN and CDR2 is SYDVKM. This CDR3 is 14 amino acids long. V shed 0 bases and J shed 5 bases, with 10 bases lying between them. The CDR3 is CASSLWARETEAFF. Here the CDR3 DNA reads TGTGCCAGCAGTTTATGGGCTAGGGAAACTGAAGCTTTCTTT. Complete variable domain (other parts from reference TRBV28 and TRBJ1-1): DVKVTQSSRYLVKRTGEKVFLECVQDMDHENMFWYRQDPGLGLRLIYFSYDVKMKEKGDIPEGYSVSREKKERFSLILESASTNQTSMYLCASSLWARETEAFFGQGTRLTVV.

This clonotype was recorded many times. The chain is built from TRBV7-9 and TRBJ2-1; D could derive from TRBD1 or TRBD2 (5 bases each). Per the germline V gene, CDR1 is SEHNR and CDR2 is FQNEAQ (reference sequence). The CDR3 totals 15 residues. Trimming stripped 7 bases from V and 7 bases from J, with 20 bases between. CDR3 loop: CASNWDRPGKNEQFF. The CDR3 DNA follows: TGTGCCAGCAACTGGGACCGCCCGGGGAAGAATGAGCAGTTCTTC. The full variable domain, with the rest looked up from reference TRBV7-9 and TRBJ2-1, is DTGVSQNPRHKITKRGQNVTFRCDPISEHNRLYWYRQTLGQGPEFLTYFQNEAQLEKSRLLSDRFSAERPKGSFSTLEIQRTEQGDSAMYLCASNWDRPGKNEQFFGPGTRLTVL.

This clonotype was observed at least ten times. The chain carries TRBV12-3 or TRBV12-4 and TRBJ2-1; 11 bases agree with TRBD2. The junction had 5 bases not matched to a gene; V was cut back by 6 bases and J by 4 bases. The CDR3 sequence is 15 residues long. This chain's CDR3 is CASRGGTSGYNEQFF. The CDR3 DNA follows: TGTGCCAGCAGAGGGGGGACTAGCGGTTACAATGAGCAGTTCTTC.

This clonotype was recorded many times. The chain combines TRBV4-1 with TRBJ1-1; 8 bases align to TRBD1. The CDR3 sequence is 16 residues long. The J segment lost 3 bases and the V segment lost 2 bases, leaving 8 bases of the junction unmatched. The germline V gene has CDR1 MGHRA and CDR2 YSYEKL. CDR3 region: CASSQSGQGRHTEAFF. CDR3 in DNA: TGCGCCAGCAGCCAAAGTGGACAGGGACGCCACACTGAAGCTTTCTTT.